This passage covers 24 T cell receptor beta chains from one sample sequenced in a study of response to subunit inactivated influenza vaccine. Each CDR3 protein is one row after TCRdb ran MiXCR on the RT-PCR reads. The sample records approximately 570,000 distinct CDR3 sequences, 6.5% to 8% being singletons. This sample comprised PBMCs from blood, obtained around 25 months after vaccination. Every receptor here comes from a man in his fifties or sixties who received an inactivated influenza vaccine.

This clonotype was seen a handful of times. The rearrangement links TRBV28 to TRBJ2-3; 9 nucleotides line up with TRBD1. Trimming at V came to 6 bases and at J to 2 bases, leaving 9 bases not matched to a gene. The CDR3 consists of 16 residues. Germline V gene lookup returns CDR1 MDHEN and CDR2 SYDVKM. CDR3 nucleotides: TGTGCCAGCAGCCTTTCCGGACAGGGGATCACAGATACGCAGTATTTT. Its protein product is CASSLSGQGITDTQYF.

The chain has TRBV20-1 and TRBJ2-7; TRBD2 matches 8 bases. The CDR3 sequence is 15 residues long. Germline CDR1 is DFQATT and CDR2 is SNEGSKA (reference sequence). J lost 0 bases, V lost 5 bases, and 9 bases had no gene match. The CDR3 protein is CSAALRLASSYEQYF. In DNA form, the CDR3 reads TGCAGTGCTGCCCTCCGACTAGCGAGCTCCTACGAGCAGTACTTC.

J is TRBJ2-5 and V is TRBV5-1; TRBD1 matches 11 bases. The CDR3 loop spans 16 amino acids. Trimming cost V 0 bases and J 5 bases; bases outside gene matches: 6. The germline gives CDR1 SGHRS, CDR2 YFSETQ. CDR3 nucleotides: TGCGCCAGCAGCTTGGGAGGACAGGGGGCAGCGGAGACCCAGTACTTC. Amino acid sequence: CASSLGGQGAAETQYF.

This clonotype has just a few counts. The chain has TRBV9 and TRBJ1-4; a possible D gene is TRBD1 (6 bases). Germline values: CDR1 SGDLS, CDR2 YYNGEE. This CDR3 is built from 15 residues. Trimming shortened V by 3 bases and J by 8 bases, and 17 bases separated the two germline ends. The CDR3 DNA follows: TGTGCCAGCAGCGAGGGCCTTACAGGGCGGGAAAAACTGTTTTTT. This gives the protein CASSEGLTGREKLFF.

This clonotype was seen repeatedly, ten times or more. This rearrangement joins TRBV12-3 or TRBV12-4 to TRBJ2-3, with 9 positions matching TRBD2. The CDR3 length is 15 residues. After removal of 4 bases from V and 1 base from J, the junction contained 3 bases not matched to a gene. The CDR3 region has the DNA TGTGCCAGCAGTTCCATAGCGGGGGGCACAGATACGCAGTATTTT. Translating gives CASSSIAGGTDTQYF.

The gene calls are TRBV20-1 and TRBJ1-2; 9 nucleotides agree with TRBD1. Germline values: CDR1 DFQATT, CDR2 SNEGSKA (reference sequence). The CDR3 covers 18 residues. The ends lost 3 bases at V and 8 bases at J; junction bases unmatched: 22. This CDR3 reads CSASDPGQGGLSMGGYTF. For the CDR3, the DNA is TGCAGTGCTAGTGATCCGGGACAGGGTGGCTTGTCTATGGGGGGCTACACCTTC.

J is TRBJ2-2 and V is TRBV20-1, with 10 positions matching TRBD2. CDR3 size: 16 residues. Germline V gene lookup returns CDR1 DFQATT and CDR2 SNEGSKA (reference sequence). J gave up 3 bases and V 1 base, and 5 bases lay outside the gene matches. The CDR3 sequence: CSARAPSGGYTGELFF. The CDR3, as DNA: TGCAGTGCTAGAGCCCCTAGCGGGGGTTACACCGGGGAGCTGTTTTTT.

V and J are TRBV4-1 and TRBJ2-3; D remains unclear. V was pared by 1 base and J by 5 bases, with 10 bases between. The V gene's germline CDR1 is MGHRA and CDR2 YSYEKL. The CDR3 spans 14 residues. In nucleotides, the CDR3 is TGCGCCAGCAGCCAAGGGTCCGTCGGAGATACGCAGTATTTT. Its translation is CASSQGSVGDTQYF.

This clonotype was observed a handful of times. The chain carries TRBV7-8 and TRBJ2-7; a weak D match, TRBD2 (6 bases). Germline CDR1 SGHVS, CDR2 FQNEAQ. Trimming pared 2 bases from V and 4 bases from J, leaving 18 bases between. The CDR3 extends over 16 amino acids. CDR3 region: CASSLRLGGRRYEQYF. The CDR3 DNA sequence: TGTGCCAGCAGCTTACGGTTGGGGGGAAGAAGATACGAGCAGTACTTC.

This clonotype was recorded many times. The J gene is TRBJ2-5, the V gene TRBV5-1; D remains unclear. Trimming removed 1 base at V and 1 base at J, with 8 bases between. CDR3 size: 14 residues. The germline V gene has CDR1 SGHRS and CDR2 YFSETQ. The chain's CDR3 is CASSLSVTQETQYF. For the CDR3, the DNA is TGCGCCAGCAGCTTGTCGGTGACCCAAGAGACCCAGTACTTC. Together with reference TRBV5-1 and TRBJ2-5, the CDR3 gives the full variable domain: KAGVTQTPRYLIKTRGQQVTLSCSPISGHRSVSWYQQTPGQGLQFLFEYFSETQRNKGNFPGRFSGRQFSNSRSEMNVSTLELGDSALYLCASSLSVTQETQYFGPGTRLLVL.

At least ten counts were recorded for this clonotype. The gene calls are TRBV20-1 and TRBJ2-7, with D unresolved. Trimming removed 0 bases from V and 0 bases from J, with 6 bases in between. Per the germline V gene, CDR1 is DFQATT and CDR2 is SNEGSKA (reference sequence). CDR3 length equals 13 residues. The CDR3 nucleotides read TGCAGTGCTAGAGATAGGAACTCCTACGAGCAGTACTTC. Its translation: CSARDRNSYEQYF.

This clonotype appeared many times. V usage is TRBV12-3 or TRBV12-4 and J usage is TRBJ1-1, with D unresolved. The V end was cut by 3 bases, the J end by 5 bases, with 19 bases between. The CDR3 runs to 16 residues. The CDR3: CASSFTGTPSRTEAFF. The DNA of the CDR3 is TGTGCCAGCAGTTTTACGGGAACCCCCTCTCGGACTGAAGCTTTCTTT.

This chain uses TRBV20-1 with TRBJ1-2; 9 positions agree with TRBD1. The V and J ends lost 5 bases and 7 bases, in that order; junction bases with no gene match: 14. The germline gives CDR1 DFQATT, CDR2 SNEGSKA (reference sequence). The CDR3 extends over 15 amino acids. For the CDR3, the DNA is TGCAGTGCTTCAAACTCACAGGGGGCAGTGGCTGGCTACACCTTC. Encoded protein: CSASNSQGAVAGYTF.

The chain combines TRBV5-1 with TRBJ2-3; 8 positions agree with TRBD2. CDR3 size: 17 residues. V dropped 4 bases and J dropped 0; count of bases not matched to a gene: 10. CDR1 is SGHRS and CDR2 is YFSETQ in the germline V gene. The CDR3 DNA reads TGCGCCAGCAGCACAGGACTAGCTGCCTATAGCACAGATACGCAGTATTTT. Its protein is CASSTGLAAYSTDTQYF. The whole variable domain, remainder taken from reference TRBV5-1 and TRBJ2-3, is KAGVTQTPRYLIKTRGQQVTLSCSPISGHRSVSWYQQTPGQGLQFLFEYFSETQRNKGNFPGRFSGRQFSNSRSEMNVSTLELGDSALYLCASSTGLAAYSTDTQYFGPGTRLTVL.

The rearrangement links TRBV9 to TRBJ2-1; 10 bases are shared with TRBD2. V lost 0 bases to trimming and J lost 13 bases; unmatched junction nucleotides: 10. CDR1 is SGDLS, CDR2 YYNGEE, per germline. The CDR3 has 15 amino acids. CDR3 residues: CASSVASGRLSDQFF. The CDR3 nucleotides read TGTGCCAGCAGCGTAGCTAGCGGGAGATTGAGTGACCAGTTCTTC.

This clonotype turned up a few times. V is TRBV3-1 and J is TRBJ2-4; tentative D call: TRBD1 (6 bases). CDR3 length equals 11 residues. Trimming cost V 5 bases and J 16 bases, with 15 bases left between them. Germline V gene data show CDR1 as LGHDT and CDR2 as YNNKEL (reference sequence). This chain's CDR3 is CASSSRQAQYF. In DNA form, the CDR3 reads TGTGCCAGCAGCTCGCGACAGGCTCAATACTTC.

This chain uses TRBV20-1 with TRBJ1-2; a weak D match, TRBD1 (6 bases). The CDR3 totals 12 residues. Germline V lookup: CDR1 DFQATT, CDR2 SNEGSKA (reference sequence). The V gene lost 6 bases and the J gene lost 4 bases, with 12 bases spanning the gap. The DNA for the CDR3 is TGCAGTGCGAGGACAGAGCCCTATGGCTACACCTTC. Encoded protein: CSARTEPYGYTF.

This clonotype was seen ten or more times. The chain uses TRBV12-3 or TRBV12-4 and TRBJ1-1; D may be TRBD1 (5 bases). CDR3 length: 13 amino acids. Trimming removed 7 bases at V and 4 bases at J, with 13 bases between. This chain's CDR3 is CASTARGGTEAFF. CDR3 DNA sequence: TGTGCCAGCACCGCAAGGGGCGGCACTGAAGCTTTCTTT.

This clonotype has at least ten counts. CDR3 region: CSARGAGGVYNEQFF. CDR3 in DNA: TGCAGTGCTAGAGGAGCGGGAGGGGTCTACAATGAGCAGTTCTTC. The V call is TRBV20-1, the J call TRBJ2-1; 10 nucleotides agree with TRBD2. The CDR3 extends over 15 amino acids. Germline values: CDR1 DFQATT, CDR2 SNEGSKA (reference sequence). V gave up 1 base and J gave up 3 bases; unmatched junction bases: 3.

This chain uses TRBV6-1 with TRBJ1-5; tentatively, D is TRBD1 (5 bases). Germline assignment: CDR1 MNHNS and CDR2 SASEGT. The CDR3 is made up of 15 amino acids. Trimming removed 6 bases at V and 3 bases at J, with 15 bases between. CDR3 in amino acids: CASRSGASYNQPQHF. CDR3 nucleotides: TGTGCCAGCAGAAGCGGGGCCTCGTACAATCAGCCCCAGCATTTT.

This clonotype was seen a handful of times. CDR3 bases: TGTGCCAGCAGTTACATGTTCGGGGGTGACACCGGGGAGCTGTTTTTT. Amino acid sequence: CASSYMFGGDTGELFF. This chain links TRBV6-2 or TRBV6-3 with TRBJ2-2, with D perhaps TRBD2 (6 bases). Trimming pared 2 bases from V and 3 bases from J, leaving 13 bases between. The CDR3 length is 16 residues. The germline V gene encodes CDR1 MNHEY and CDR2 SVGEGT.

Only a few counts were recorded for this clonotype. V usage is TRBV29-1 and J usage is TRBJ2-7, with D unclear. Deletions cut 4 bases from V and 2 bases from J, with 9 bases between. The germline V gene has CDR1 SQVTM and CDR2 ANQGSEA. The CDR3 contains 12 residues. The CDR3 region is CSVGTDAYEQYF. The DNA for the CDR3 is TGCAGCGTTGGGACGGACGCCTACGAGCAGTACTTC.

This CDR3 reads CSARTTSGIPPEQFF. The CDR3 DNA sequence: TGCAGTGCTAGAACCACTAGCGGGATACCCCCTGAGCAGTTCTTC. The rearrangement joins TRBV20-1 to TRBJ2-1; 10 bases fit TRBD2. The V gene's germline CDR1 is DFQATT and CDR2 SNEGSKA (reference sequence). The V and J ends lost 2 bases and 9 bases, in that order; junction bases with no gene match: 10. This CDR3 region has 15 residues.

This sequence joins TRBV29-1 and TRBJ2-5; D is unresolved. The V end was cut by 4 bases, the J end by 7 bases, with 13 bases between. The CDR3 length is 12 residues. Germline V CDR1 and CDR2: SQVTM, ANQGSEA. The chain's CDR3 is CSVGESLGTQYF. The CDR3 DNA follows: TGCAGCGTTGGAGAGTCCCTGGGGACCCAGTACTTC.